This T cell receptor beta chain is from a study of blood T cell repertoires in COVID-19. This clone occurred a few times. Germline loops: CDR1 SGDLS, CDR2 YYNGEE. The CDR3 is 17 amino acids. V gave up 3 bases and J gave up 1 base, with 17 bases separating them. TCRdb keeps only in-frame clones here, not all; method: immunoSEQ multiplex PCR. The repertoire includes about 440,000 clones, about 85% of them detected once, and almost 2% sits in the top ten. The specimen sequenced was PBMCs or T cells enriched from blood (not recorded which). This receptor was obtained from a young woman with acute COVID-19. The genes are TRBV9 and TRBJ1-3, with D unresolved. The chain's CDR3 is CASSEGGGARSGNTIYF. The CDR3, as DNA: TGTGCCAGCAGCGAGGGAGGTGGCGCCAGATCTGGAAACACCATATATTTT.